A selection of T cell receptor beta chains follows, all from one sample in a study of shared clonotypes between healthy human individuals. Method: immunoSEQ multiplex PCR; TCRdb's copy keeps in-frame clones and lacks some. This sample has about 1,900,000 clones; 85% to 95% occur once, and the top ten carry more than 0.95%. The sample consisted of naive CD8+ T cells sorted from blood. These receptors were collected from a man aged 18 to 30 in good health. Each CDR3 is given with its conserved first and last residue. The order of the fields is clone size, J gene, D gene, V gene, CDR3 protein, CDR3 DNA. The D gene is left open where the match is weak. The size of a clone is reported for some rows only, either as once, few or many, or as a class for expanded clones.

abundance: NA; j_gene: TRBJ2-4; d_gene: TRBD2; v_gene: TRBV5-4; CDR3aa: CASSLMSGGPKNIQYF; CDR3nt: TGTGCCAGCAGCTTGATGAGCGGGGGACCCAAAAACATTCAGTACTTC
abundance: NA; j_gene: TRBJ1-2; d_gene: TRBD1; v_gene: TRBV6-1; CDR3aa: CASSEQGDYGYTF; CDR3nt: TGTGCCAGCAGTGAGCAGGGGGACTATGGCTACACCTTC
abundance: NA; j_gene: TRBJ2-7; d_gene: TRBD2; v_gene: TRBV7-9; CDR3aa: CASSLVASGSYEQYF; CDR3nt: TGTGCCAGCAGCTTAGTTGCTAGCGGATCCTACGAGCAGTACTTC
abundance: NA; j_gene: TRBJ1-5; d_gene: NA; v_gene: TRBV7-8; CDR3aa: CASSSWGADQPQHF; CDR3nt: TGTGCCAGCAGTTCCTGGGGGGCGGATCAGCCCCAGCATTTT
abundance: NA; j_gene: TRBJ2-7; d_gene: NA; v_gene: TRBV10-1; CDR3aa: CASRPNLALYEQYF; CDR3nt: TGCGCCAGCAGACCCAACCTCGCCCTGTACGAGCAGTACTTC
abundance: NA; j_gene: TRBJ2-2; d_gene: TRBD2; v_gene: TRBV5-6; CDR3aa: CASSLEASGRIGELFF; CDR3nt: TGTGCCAGCAGCTTGGAGGCTAGCGGGAGAATCGGGGAGCTGTTTTTT
abundance: once; j_gene: TRBJ2-7; d_gene: NA; v_gene: TRBV21-1; CDR3aa: CASSKDYFAGGPPDPYEQYF; CDR3nt: TGTGCCAGCAGCAAAGACTATTTCGCGGGAGGGCCCCCGGATCCCTACGAGCAGTACTTC
abundance: NA; j_gene: TRBJ1-5; d_gene: NA; v_gene: TRBV27; CDR3aa: CASSRTGGSNQPQHF; CDR3nt: TGTGCCAGCAGTCGAACCGGGGGGAGCAATCAGCCCCAGCATTTT
abundance: NA; j_gene: TRBJ1-1; d_gene: TRBD1; v_gene: TRBV19; CDR3aa: CASSTPRTGTGNTEAFF; CDR3nt: TGTGCCAGTAGTACCCCGAGGACCGGGACAGGGAACACTGAAGCTTTCTTT
abundance: NA; j_gene: TRBJ2-1; d_gene: NA; v_gene: TRBV27; CDR3aa: CASSLPGEHNEQFF; CDR3nt: TGTGCCAGCAGTTTACCAGGGGAACACAATGAGCAGTTCTTC
abundance: NA; j_gene: TRBJ2-7; d_gene: NA; v_gene: TRBV5-6; CDR3aa: CASSLALVYEQYF; CDR3nt: TGTGCCAGCAGCTTGGCCCTCGTTTACGAGCAGTACTTC
abundance: NA; j_gene: TRBJ2-3; d_gene: TRBD2; v_gene: TRBV30; CDR3aa: CAWADLAGSTDTQYF; CDR3nt: TGTGCCTGGGCCGATCTAGCGGGGAGCACAGATACGCAGTATTTT
abundance: NA; j_gene: TRBJ2-1; d_gene: NA; v_gene: TRBV9; CDR3aa: CASSADPSSYNEQFF; CDR3nt: TGTGCCAGCAGTGCAGACCCAAGCTCCTACAATGAGCAGTTCTTC
abundance: NA; j_gene: TRBJ1-2; d_gene: NA; v_gene: TRBV6-5; CDR3aa: CASSLAAGTAIDYTF; CDR3nt: TGTGCCAGCAGTCTGGCCGCCGGGACTGCTATCGACTACACCTTC
abundance: NA; j_gene: TRBJ2-7; d_gene: TRBD1; v_gene: TRBV4-2; CDR3aa: CASSQETGTGVYEQYF; CDR3nt: TGTGCCAGCAGCCAGGAAACCGGGACAGGGGTCTACGAGCAGTACTTC
abundance: NA; j_gene: TRBJ2-1; d_gene: TRBD2; v_gene: TRBV4-1; CDR3aa: CASSQSTGGIDEQFF; CDR3nt: TGCGCCAGCAGCCAATCAACGGGAGGGATCGATGAGCAGTTCTTC
abundance: NA; j_gene: TRBJ2-7; d_gene: TRBD1; v_gene: TRBV30; CDR3aa: CAWRGWTGSSYEQYF; CDR3nt: TGTGCCTGGAGAGGATGGACAGGGAGCTCCTACGAGCAGTACTTC
abundance: NA; j_gene: TRBJ2-1; d_gene: NA; v_gene: TRBV27; CDR3aa: CASRPRSNHNEQFF; CDR3nt: TGTGCCAGCAGGCCAAGGAGTAACCACAATGAGCAGTTCTTC
abundance: NA; j_gene: TRBJ2-7; d_gene: NA; v_gene: TRBV6-6; CDR3aa: CASSYPFSGTNEQYF; CDR3nt: TGTGCCAGCAGTTACCCTTTTTCGGGGACCAACGAGCAGTACTTC
abundance: once; j_gene: TRBJ2-7; d_gene: NA; v_gene: TRBV10-3; CDR3aa: CAISDYDLRGDEQYF; CDR3nt: TGTGCCATCAGTGATTATGATCTCAGGGGGGATGAGCAGTACTTC
abundance: NA; j_gene: TRBJ1-1; d_gene: NA; v_gene: TRBV30; CDR3aa: CAWGPMNTEAFF; CDR3nt: TGTGCCTGGGGACCTATGAACACTGAAGCTTTCTTT
abundance: NA; j_gene: TRBJ2-1; d_gene: TRBD2; v_gene: TRBV6-5; CDR3aa: CASSYRLAGGNEQFF; CDR3nt: TGTGCCAGCAGTTACCGACTAGCGGGGGGGAATGAGCAGTTCTTC
abundance: NA; j_gene: TRBJ2-2; d_gene: TRBD1; v_gene: TRBV30; CDR3aa: CAWSGLDRGHTGELFF; CDR3nt: TGTGCCTGGAGTGGGTTGGACAGGGGGCACACCGGGGAGCTGTTTTTT
abundance: NA; j_gene: TRBJ1-2; d_gene: NA; v_gene: TRBV5-6; CDR3aa: CASSSGPIYGYTF; CDR3nt: TGTGCCAGCAGCTCCGGACCGATCTATGGCTACACCTTC
abundance: NA; j_gene: TRBJ2-7; d_gene: NA; v_gene: TRBV19; CDR3aa: CASSTYGRFYEQYF; CDR3nt: TGTGCCAGTAGTACCTATGGCAGGTTCTACGAGCAGTACTTC
abundance: NA; j_gene: TRBJ2-5; d_gene: NA; v_gene: TRBV7-9; CDR3aa: CASSPNFSSRDKETQYF; CDR3nt: TGTGCCAGCAGCCCTAACTTTAGCAGCCGTGATAAAGAGACCCAGTACTTC
abundance: NA; j_gene: TRBJ2-3; d_gene: NA; v_gene: TRBV2; CDR3aa: CASSGITDTQYF; CDR3nt: TGTGCCAGCAGTGGGATTACAGATACGCAGTATTTT
abundance: NA; j_gene: TRBJ1-5; d_gene: TRBD1; v_gene: TRBV23-1; CDR3aa: CASSQDRGWNQPQHF; CDR3nt: TGCGCCAGCAGTCAAGACAGGGGGTGGAATCAGCCCCAGCATTTT
abundance: NA; j_gene: TRBJ2-7; d_gene: NA; v_gene: TRBV4-1; CDR3aa: CASSQAPVHEQYF; CDR3nt: TGCGCCAGCAGCCAAGCCCCCGTCCACGAGCAGTACTTC
abundance: NA; j_gene: TRBJ1-2; d_gene: TRBD1; v_gene: TRBV27; CDR3aa: CASSLTGGANYGYTF; CDR3nt: TGTGCCAGCAGTTTAACAGGGGGCGCCAACTATGGCTACACCTTC
abundance: NA; j_gene: TRBJ1-1; d_gene: NA; v_gene: TRBV13; CDR3aa: CASSRLWAEAFF; CDR3nt: TGTGCCAGCAGCAGATTGTGGGCTGAAGCTTTCTTT
abundance: NA; j_gene: TRBJ1-6; d_gene: TRBD1; v_gene: TRBV28; CDR3aa: CASSLSGTAYSPLHF; CDR3nt: TGTGCCAGCAGTTTATCCGGGACAGCCTATTCACCCCTCCACTTT
abundance: NA; j_gene: TRBJ1-6; d_gene: NA; v_gene: TRBV10-2; CDR3aa: CASSESIEGSPLHF; CDR3nt: TGCGCCAGCAGTGAATCAATTGAAGGTTCACCCCTCCACTTT
abundance: NA; j_gene: TRBJ2-7; d_gene: NA; v_gene: TRBV7-2; CDR3aa: CASSPLTGTRNEQYF; CDR3nt: TGTGCCAGCAGCCCTTTGACGGGGACGAGGAACGAGCAGTACTTC
abundance: NA; j_gene: TRBJ2-1; d_gene: NA; v_gene: TRBV7-9; CDR3aa: CASSLPATGNAYNEQFF; CDR3nt: TGTGCCAGCAGCTTACCCGCTACAGGAAATGCCTACAATGAGCAGTTCTTC
abundance: NA; j_gene: TRBJ2-7; d_gene: TRBD1; v_gene: TRBV7-2; CDR3aa: CASSTGTGGYYEQYF; CDR3nt: TGTGCCAGCAGCACCGGGACAGGGGGTTACTACGAGCAGTACTTC
abundance: NA; j_gene: TRBJ1-2; d_gene: TRBD1; v_gene: TRBV11-2; CDR3aa: CASSLADRGYGYTF; CDR3nt: TGTGCCAGCAGCTTAGCGGACAGGGGCTATGGCTACACCTTC
abundance: NA; j_gene: TRBJ2-7; d_gene: TRBD2; v_gene: TRBV27; CDR3aa: CASRGGTSSYEQYF; CDR3nt: TGTGCCAGCAGAGGGGGGACTAGCTCCTACGAGCAGTACTTC
abundance: NA; j_gene: TRBJ2-2; d_gene: TRBD2; v_gene: TRBV5-4; CDR3aa: CASRPGTSDTGELFF; CDR3nt: TGTGCCAGCAGGCCCGGGACTAGCGACACCGGGGAGCTGTTTTTT
abundance: NA; j_gene: TRBJ2-4; d_gene: TRBD1; v_gene: TRBV2; CDR3aa: CASFQGVDIQYF; CDR3nt: TGTGCCAGTTTTCAGGGGGTGGACATTCAGTACTTC
abundance: NA; j_gene: TRBJ1-2; d_gene: NA; v_gene: TRBV7-9; CDR3aa: CASSSFKTPNYGYTF; CDR3nt: TGTGCCAGCAGCTCTTTTAAAACCCCTAACTATGGCTACACCTTC
abundance: NA; j_gene: TRBJ2-2; d_gene: NA; v_gene: TRBV6-6; CDR3aa: CASTSIGGATGELFF; CDR3nt: TGTGCCAGCACCTCAATCGGGGGAGCGACCGGGGAGCTGTTTTTT
abundance: NA; j_gene: TRBJ2-1; d_gene: NA; v_gene: TRBV27; CDR3aa: CASSLRGGSYNEQFF; CDR3nt: TGTGCCAGCAGTTTGAGAGGGGGATCATACAATGAGCAGTTCTTC
abundance: NA; j_gene: TRBJ1-2; d_gene: NA; v_gene: TRBV29-1; CDR3aa: CSVGQAYYGYTF; CDR3nt: TGCAGCGTTGGACAAGCTTACTATGGCTACACCTTC
abundance: NA; j_gene: TRBJ2-7; d_gene: NA; v_gene: TRBV27; CDR3aa: CASSLSGSYEQYF; CDR3nt: TGTGCCAGCAGTTTATCGGGGTCCTACGAGCAGTACTTC
abundance: NA; j_gene: TRBJ1-2; d_gene: NA; v_gene: TRBV6-5; CDR3aa: CASSYVGMSGYGYTF; CDR3nt: TGTGCCAGCAGTTACGTGGGGATGTCTGGCTATGGCTACACCTTC
abundance: NA; j_gene: TRBJ2-1; d_gene: NA; v_gene: TRBV19; CDR3aa: CASSHDLYNEQFF; CDR3nt: TGTGCCAGTAGTCACGACCTCTACAATGAGCAGTTCTTC
abundance: NA; j_gene: TRBJ2-7; d_gene: NA; v_gene: TRBV19; CDR3aa: CASSIVQQGAYEQYF; CDR3nt: TGTGCCAGTAGTATAGTCCAGCAGGGAGCGTACGAGCAGTACTTC
abundance: NA; j_gene: TRBJ2-7; d_gene: NA; v_gene: TRBV5-6; CDR3aa: CASSVESSSYEQYF; CDR3nt: TGTGCCAGCAGCGTCGAGAGCAGCTCCTACGAGCAGTACTTC
abundance: NA; j_gene: TRBJ2-7; d_gene: NA; v_gene: TRBV5-6; CDR3aa: CASSLGQLTYEQYF; CDR3nt: TGTGCCAGCAGCTTGGGGCAGCTAACCTACGAGCAGTACTTC
abundance: NA; j_gene: TRBJ2-3; d_gene: TRBD2; v_gene: TRBV10-1; CDR3aa: CASSEAGVADTQYF; CDR3nt: TGCGCCAGCAGTGAAGCGGGAGTCGCAGATACGCAGTATTTT